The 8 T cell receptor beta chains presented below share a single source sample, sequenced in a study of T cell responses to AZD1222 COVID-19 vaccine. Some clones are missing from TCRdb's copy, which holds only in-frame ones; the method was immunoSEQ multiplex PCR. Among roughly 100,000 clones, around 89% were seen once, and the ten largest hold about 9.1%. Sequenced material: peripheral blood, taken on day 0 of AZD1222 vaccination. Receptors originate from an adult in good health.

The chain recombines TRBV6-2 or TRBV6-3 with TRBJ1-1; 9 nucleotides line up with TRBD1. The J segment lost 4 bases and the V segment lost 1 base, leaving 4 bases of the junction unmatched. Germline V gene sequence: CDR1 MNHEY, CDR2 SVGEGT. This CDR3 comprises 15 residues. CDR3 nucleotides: TGTGCCAGCAGTTACTTGCCGGGACAGGGCACTGAAGCTTTCTTT. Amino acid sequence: CASSYLPGQGTEAFF.

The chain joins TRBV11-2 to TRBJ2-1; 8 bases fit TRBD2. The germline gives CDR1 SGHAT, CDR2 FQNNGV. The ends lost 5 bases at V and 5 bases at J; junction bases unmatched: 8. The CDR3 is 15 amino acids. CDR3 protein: CASSLQLAANNEQFF. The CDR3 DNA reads TGTGCCAGCAGCCTTCAACTAGCGGCTAACAATGAGCAGTTCTTC.

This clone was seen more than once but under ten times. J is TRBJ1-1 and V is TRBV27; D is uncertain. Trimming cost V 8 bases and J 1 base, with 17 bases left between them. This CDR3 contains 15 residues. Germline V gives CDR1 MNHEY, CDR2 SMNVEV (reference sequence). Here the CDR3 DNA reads TGTGCCAGCGCCCCCTCGGCGGCACCGAACACTGAAGCTTTCTTT. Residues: CASAPSAAPNTEAFF.

The chain's CDR3 is CASSLDQSDTQYF. The CDR3 DNA is TGTGCCAGCAGCTTAGACCAGTCAGATACGCAGTATTTT. The chain links TRBV7-3 to TRBJ2-3; D gene unclear. The CDR3 contains 13 residues. CDR1 and CDR2 (germline): SGHTA, FQGTGA. V was shortened by 2 bases and J by 4 bases, with 7 bases between the two germline ends.

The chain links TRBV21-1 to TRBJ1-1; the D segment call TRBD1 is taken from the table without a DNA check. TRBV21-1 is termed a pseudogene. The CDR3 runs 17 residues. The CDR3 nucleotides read TGTGCCAGCAGCACAAAAAAACCCACAGGGGTGAACACTGAAGCTTTCTTT. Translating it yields CASSTKKPTGVNTEAFF.

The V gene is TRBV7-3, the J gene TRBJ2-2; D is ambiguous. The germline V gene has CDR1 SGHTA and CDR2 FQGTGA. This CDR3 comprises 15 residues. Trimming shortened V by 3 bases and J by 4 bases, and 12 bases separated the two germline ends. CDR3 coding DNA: TGTGCCAGCAGCTTGATGTCCCTAGGCACCGGGGAGCTGTTTTTT. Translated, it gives CASSLMSLGTGELFF.

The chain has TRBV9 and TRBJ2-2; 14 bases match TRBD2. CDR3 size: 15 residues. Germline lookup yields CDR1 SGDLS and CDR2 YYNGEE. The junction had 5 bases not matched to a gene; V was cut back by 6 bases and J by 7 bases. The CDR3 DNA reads TGTGCCAGCACCCCGACTAGCGGGAGGGGCGGGGAGCTGTTTTTT. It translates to CASTPTSGRGGELFF.

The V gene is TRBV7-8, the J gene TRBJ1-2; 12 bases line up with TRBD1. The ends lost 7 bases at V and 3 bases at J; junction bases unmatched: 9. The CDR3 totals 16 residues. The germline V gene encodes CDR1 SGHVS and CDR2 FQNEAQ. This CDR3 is CASTPSGQGADYGYTF. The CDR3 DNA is TGTGCCAGCACCCCCTCGGGACAGGGGGCGGACTATGGCTACACCTTC.